This T cell receptor (beta chain) was documented in a study of molecular identifiers for immune sequencing clone quantification. Study-wide background: Replicate RNA from around 20,000 or 100,000 naive CD8 T cells formed five aliquots; four were sequenced.

TCRdb re-called the PCR reads with MiXCR, one entry per CDR3 protein. The data contain a few hundred thousand distinct CDR3 sequences, roughly a quarter of them singletons. This clonotype appeared many times. Sorted naive CD8 T cells were those defined as CD8+CD4-CCR7+CD45RA+. This sequence originates from a human donor in good health. Some libraries in this study had Jurkat cell RNA spiked in. Sample: naive CD8+ T cells from blood, with Jurkat cell RNA spiked in. Subset reported: FACS-sorted CD8+CD4-CCR7+CD45RA+ naive T cells.

The CDR3 is CASSEVVRDTDTQYF. The CDR3 DNA is TGTGCCAGCAGTGAAGTTGTAAGGGACACAGATACGCAGTATTTT. This chain uses TRBV6-1 with TRBJ2-3, with D hard to call. The CDR3 covers 15 residues. V lost 1 base to trimming and J lost 2 bases, with 10 bases between them. Germline V gene lookup returns CDR1 MNHNS and CDR2 SASEGT.